This TCR beta chain came from a study of cytomegalovirus exposure and HLA in healthy donors. 13 Jbeta primers and 60 Vbeta primers were used for the PCR. The table came from immunoSEQ multiplex PCR; TCRdb's copy has only in-frame clones and leaves some out. The sample yields roughly 170,000 clones, 84% seen once. The study, taken as a whole, reports: Most subjects' HLA-A and HLA-B alleles were reportedly predicted from TCR beta sequences. Researchers reported that a few CMV-associated chains were confirmed in vitro as CMV antigen-specific.

Germline CDR1 GTSNPN, CDR2 SVGIG (reference sequence). This CDR3 is 12 amino acids long. The germline V and J ends were trimmed by 3 bases and 1 base, with 6 bases remaining between them. As regards this clone: The antigen is unknown.

Sequencing input: PBMCs. The chain employs TRBV30 and TRBJ1-1, with unresolved D. The TCR sequence derives from a girl aged 5-17 years in good health and CMV-seropositive. The CDR3 region has the DNA TGTGCCTGGAGCCAGGCGAACACTGAAGCTTTCTTT. It translates to CAWSQANTEAFF. Drawing the rest from reference TRBV30 and TRBJ1-1, the complete variable domain is SQTIHQWPATLVQPVGSPLSLECTVEGTSNPNLYWYRQAAGRGLQLLFYSVGIGQISSEVPQNLSASRPQDRQFILSSKKLLLSDSGFYLCAWSQANTEAFFGQGTRLTVV.